The rows below give T cell receptor beta chains drawn from one sample of a study of T cell repertoires in cytomegalovirus infection. The antigens for these receptors are not known. In TCRdb, the reads were re-called with MiXCR into one record per CDR3 protein. The sample shows some 500,000 distinct CDR3 sequences, more than 30% of them seen only once. The sequencing here drew on cultured PBMCs, taken from culture after CMV antigen stimulation. These receptors came from a human donor in good health (CMV status not recorded). Some clones in this sample may be carry-over from other donors' samples. Both conserved end residues are part of each CDR3. A D gene is named only where the DNA matches it firmly. Some rows have no size entry. The others give once, few or many, or a class for an expanded clone.

J: TRBJ2-5
V: TRBV20-1
D: TRBD2
size: NA
DNA: TGCAGTGCTAGAGATCCATCTAGCGGAGAGACCCAGTACTTC
CDR3: CSARDPSSGETQYF

J: TRBJ1-2
V: TRBV7-9
D: NA
size: few
DNA: TGTGCCAGCAGCCCGGGGAACGGCAACTATGGCTACACCTTC
CDR3: CASSPGNGNYGYTF

J: TRBJ2-2
V: TRBV24-1
D: TRBD2
size: NA
DNA: TGTGCCACCAGTGATATAGCGGGAGGAACCGGGGAGCTGTTTTTT
CDR3: CATSDIAGGTGELFF

J: TRBJ2-5
V: TRBV5-4
D: NA
size: NA
DNA: TGTGCCAGCAGCTTTCGGACAGTCCCGACCCAGTACTTC
CDR3: CASSFRTVPTQYF

J: TRBJ2-7
V: TRBV19
D: NA
size: few
DNA: TGTGCCAGTAGTATGACAGGAGAGTCCTACGAGCAGTACTTC
CDR3: CASSMTGESYEQYF

J: TRBJ1-2
V: TRBV15
D: TRBD1
size: NA
DNA: TGTGCCACCAGCAGAGGCAGGGGGCCCACTTCCTATGGCTACACCTTC
CDR3: CATSRGRGPTSYGYTF

J: TRBJ2-5
V: TRBV7-2
D: TRBD2
size: NA
DNA: TGTGCCAGCAGCACGGGACTAGCGGTTCAAGAGACCCAGTACTTC
CDR3: CASSTGLAVQETQYF

J: TRBJ2-1
V: TRBV12-3/TRBV12-4
D: NA
size: NA
DNA: TGTGCCAGCAGGGGCGCTGAGGGGCAGTTCTTC
CDR3: CASRGAEGQFF

J: TRBJ2-7
V: TRBV28
D: NA
size: NA
DNA: TGTGCCAGCAGAGAACCCCTTTACGAGCAGTACTTC
CDR3: CASREPLYEQYF

J: TRBJ2-1
V: TRBV7-9
D: TRBD1
size: few
DNA: TGTGCCAGCAGTTTCAGGGGACAGGGGAGACGGAATGAGCAGTTCTTC
CDR3: CASSFRGQGRRNEQFF

J: TRBJ1-5
V: TRBV7-8
D: NA
size: few
DNA: TGTGCCAGCAGCTTTTCGGGGGGGGATGGTCAGCCCCAGCATTTT
CDR3: CASSFSGGDGQPQHF

J: TRBJ1-4
V: TRBV2
D: NA
size: NA
DNA: TGTGCCAGCAGTGAGGAGCGGGGTGAAAAACTGTTTTTT
CDR3: CASSEERGEKLFF

J: TRBJ1-6
V: TRBV4-3
D: NA
size: NA
DNA: TGCGCCAGCAGCCAAGTGGAACAGAATAATTCACCCCTCCACTTT
CDR3: CASSQVEQNNSPLHF

J: TRBJ1-1
V: TRBV7-2
D: NA
size: many
DNA: TGTGCCAGCAGCTTAGCAGGAGGGGGTAACACTGAAGCTTTCTTT
CDR3: CASSLAGGGNTEAFF

J: TRBJ2-3
V: TRBV5-1
D: NA
size: NA
DNA: TGCGCCAGCAGCTCAGGTCCCCTAGATACGCAGTATTTT
CDR3: CASSSGPLDTQYF

J: TRBJ2-1
V: TRBV7-6
D: TRBD2
size: NA
DNA: TGTGCCAGCAGCTTACGGAGCGGGAGTATTTATGAGCAGTTCTTC
CDR3: CASSLRSGSIYEQFF

J: TRBJ2-1
V: TRBV7-2
D: NA
size: many
DNA: TGTGCCAGCAGCCTCCTCGATGAGCAGTTCTTC
CDR3: CASSLLDEQFF

J: TRBJ2-7
V: TRBV7-2
D: NA
size: NA
DNA: TGTGCCAGCAGCTCAGGGCTTGGGGTCCTAGGGAGCGAGCAGTACTTC
CDR3: CASSSGLGVLGSEQYF

J: TRBJ1-5
V: TRBV20-1
D: TRBD1
size: NA
DNA: TGCAGTGCTCAATCGACAGGGTCAGACCAGCCCCAGCATTTT
CDR3: CSAQSTGSDQPQHF

J: TRBJ2-7
V: TRBV7-6
D: TRBD1
size: few
DNA: TGTGCCAGCAGCCAGACAGGGGACGGACTGTACGAGCAGTACTTC
CDR3: CASSQTGDGLYEQYF

J: TRBJ1-1
V: TRBV28
D: NA
size: NA
DNA: TGTGCCAGCAGCTTTCGCCTCGGGGGAAAAGGAACTGAAGCTTTCTTT
CDR3: CASSFRLGGKGTEAFF

J: TRBJ2-5
V: TRBV15
D: TRBD1
size: few
DNA: TGTGCCACCAGCAGAGCTCCGGGACAGGGTAGGGAGACCCAGTACTTC
CDR3: CATSRAPGQGRETQYF

J: TRBJ1-2
V: TRBV7-2
D: TRBD1
size: many
DNA: TGTGCCAGCAGCTCCGGACAGGGCGGCGGCTACACCTTC
CDR3: CASSSGQGGGYTF

J: TRBJ2-1
V: TRBV7-2
D: TRBD2
size: few
DNA: TGTGCCAGCAGCCCTAGTGGCGGGAGGTCGGGGAATGAGCAGTTCTTC
CDR3: CASSPSGGRSGNEQFF

J: TRBJ2-6
V: TRBV5-6
D: TRBD1
size: few
DNA: TGTGCCAGCAGCCTGCCGGGACAGGGATTAACTGGGGCCAACGTCCTGACTTTC
CDR3: CASSLPGQGLTGANVLTF

J: TRBJ2-3
V: TRBV10-3
D: NA
size: NA
DNA: TGTGCCATCGGGTCTCGGACAGCTAGCACAGATACGCAGTATTTT
CDR3: CAIGSRTASTDTQYF

J: TRBJ2-4
V: TRBV6-5
D: NA
size: few
DNA: TGTGCCAGCAGTCAAAAAAACGAGGGAAACATTCAGTACTTC
CDR3: CASSQKNEGNIQYF

J: TRBJ2-1
V: TRBV10-3
D: NA
size: NA
DNA: TGTGCCACGGATGGGCGGCCTGGGCTGGGTAAAGAGCAGTTCTTC
CDR3: CATDGRPGLGKEQFF

J: TRBJ1-2
V: TRBV7-3
D: TRBD1
size: many
DNA: TGTGCCAGCAGCTTACACGGACAGGGAAATAACTATGGCTACACCTTC
CDR3: CASSLHGQGNNYGYTF

J: TRBJ2-5
V: TRBV5-1
D: TRBD2
size: NA
DNA: TGCGCCAGCAGCCCCGGGACTAGCGGGATGCAAGAGACCCAGTACTTC
CDR3: CASSPGTSGMQETQYF

J: TRBJ2-1
V: TRBV19
D: TRBD2
size: few
DNA: TGTGCCAGTAGTATGGGGCCCGGGACTAGCGGGAGGAGGTCCTACAATGAGCAGTTCTTC
CDR3: CASSMGPGTSGRRSYNEQFF

J: TRBJ2-7
V: TRBV7-6
D: NA
size: few
DNA: TGTGCCAGCAGCCTCGGGAGCAACTACGAGCAGTACTTC
CDR3: CASSLGSNYEQYF

J: TRBJ2-2
V: TRBV2
D: TRBD1
size: NA
DNA: TGTGCCAGCATCTCTGACAGGGGGCGAGGCGGGGAGCTGTTTTTT
CDR3: CASISDRGRGGELFF

J: TRBJ2-5
V: TRBV20-1
D: TRBD2
size: NA
DNA: TGCAGTGCTAGCCCCGGACTAGCGGGAGTAATGGGAGAGACCCAGTACTTC
CDR3: CSASPGLAGVMGETQYF

J: TRBJ2-5
V: TRBV7-9
D: NA
size: NA
DNA: TGTGCCAGCAAAGCGCCAGGGGAGACCCAGTACTTC
CDR3: CASKAPGETQYF

J: TRBJ2-1
V: TRBV7-6
D: NA
size: NA
DNA: TGTGCCAGCAGCGATAGCGGAGGGGGACCCAATGAGCAGTTCTTC
CDR3: CASSDSGGGPNEQFF

J: TRBJ2-5
V: TRBV18
D: NA
size: NA
DNA: TGTGCCAGCTCACCACCCAGAACGGGGGAAGAGACCCAGTACTTC
CDR3: CASSPPRTGEETQYF

J: TRBJ2-3
V: TRBV7-4
D: NA
size: NA
DNA: TGTGCCAGCTTTCTATGGTCAGATACGCAGTATTTT
CDR3: CASFLWSDTQYF

J: TRBJ2-2
V: TRBV6-5
D: TRBD2
size: NA
DNA: TGTGCCAGCAAGAGGACTAGCGGGAGCGTGAACACCGGGGAGCTGTTTTTT
CDR3: CASKRTSGSVNTGELFF

J: TRBJ2-1
V: TRBV7-2
D: TRBD2
size: NA
DNA: TGTGCCAGCAGCTTAGGTCCTCCTAGCGGGAATGAGCAGTTCTTC
CDR3: CASSLGPPSGNEQFF

J: TRBJ2-5
V: TRBV7-9
D: TRBD2
size: NA
DNA: TGTGCCAGCAGCTTATTCAGCGGGAAGGGCGAGACCCAGTACTTC
CDR3: CASSLFSGKGETQYF

J: TRBJ2-7
V: TRBV6-5
D: TRBD1
size: few
DNA: TGTGCCAGCAGTTTCTCAGGGGGCTACGAGCAGTACTTC
CDR3: CASSFSGGYEQYF

J: TRBJ2-7
V: TRBV14
D: TRBD2
size: NA
DNA: TGTGCCAGCAGGATAGCGGGATCCAGGGCCGAGCAGTACTTC
CDR3: CASRIAGSRAEQYF

J: TRBJ1-3
V: TRBV6-2/TRBV6-3
D: NA
size: NA
DNA: TGTGCCAGCAGTCGTCGTAGGGGGATCGGAAACACCATATATTTT
CDR3: CASSRRRGIGNTIYF

J: TRBJ2-1
V: TRBV6-5
D: TRBD1
size: NA
DNA: TGTGCCAGCAGTTCCGGGACAGGGGGCCGGTTTTTTGAGCAGTTCTTC
CDR3: CASSSGTGGRFFEQFF

J: TRBJ2-7
V: TRBV12-3/TRBV12-4
D: NA
size: few
DNA: TGTGCCAGCAGTTTTGATAGAACTAGGATATCCTACGAGCAGTACTTC
CDR3: CASSFDRTRISYEQYF

J: TRBJ2-1
V: TRBV20-1
D: TRBD2
size: NA
DNA: TGCAGTGCCGGACTAGCGGGAGGATCCTCCTACAATGAGCAGTTCTTC
CDR3: CSAGLAGGSSYNEQFF

J: TRBJ2-5
V: TRBV12-5
D: NA
size: NA
DNA: TGTGCTAGTGGTTTGGGAGAGACCCAGTACTTC
CDR3: CASGLGETQYF